The 22 T cell receptor beta chains below all came from one sample that was sequenced in a study of blood T cells in healthy people across ages. Alongside a J-beta primer mix, a sample-barcoded 5' primer served in a second PCR lasting about 7 to 11 cycles. One entry per CDR3 protein, called by TCRdb with MiXCR from the 5' RACE reads. This sample has approximately 900,000 distinct CDR3 sequences; roughly 50% occur once, and the top ten carry over 10%. Material for sequencing was blood. These receptors were taken from a man aged 30-40 years in good health.

In this sample, this clonotype turned up a few times. CDR3 DNA: TGCAGCGCCGAGACAGGTTTCTATGGCTACACCTTC. It encodes CSAETGFYGYTF. The chain recombines TRBV29-1 with TRBJ1-2; a weak D match, TRBD1 (6 bases). Germline CDR1 SQVTM, CDR2 ANQGSEA. The CDR3 has 12 residues. V shed 7 bases and J shed 4 bases, with 13 bases lying between them.

The genes are TRBV6-2 or TRBV6-3 and TRBJ2-3; D remains ambiguous. With 7 bases removed from V and 6 bases from J, the gap between germline ends came to 14 bases. This CDR3 has 13 amino acids. Germline values: CDR1 MNHEY, CDR2 SVGEGT. This CDR3 reads CASTIPREDTQYF. DNA for the CDR3: TGTGCCAGCACCATCCCGCGAGAGGATACGCAGTATTTT.

The gene calls are TRBV10-3 and TRBJ2-1; 8 nucleotides agree with TRBD2. V gave up 3 bases and J gave up 7 bases; unmatched junction bases: 5. CDR3 length: 14 residues. From germline, CDR1 is ENHRY and CDR2 SYGVKD. CDR3 in amino acids: CAISERGGRNEQFF. The CDR3 bases are TGTGCCATCAGTGAACGGGGGGGCCGAAATGAGCAGTTCTTC.

This clonotype showed up just a few times. This chain uses TRBV5-1 with TRBJ1-1; a weak D match, TRBD1 (5 bases). V shed 0 bases and J shed 6 bases, with 9 bases lying between them. CDR3 length: 13 residues. CDR1 is SGHRS, CDR2 YFSETQ, per germline. The CDR3 loop reads CASSLGQGSEAFF. For the CDR3, the DNA is TGCGCCAGCAGCTTGGGTCAGGGCTCTGAAGCTTTCTTT.

V gene TRBV25-1 combines with J gene TRBJ1-6; the D gene is possibly TRBD1 (5 bases). Germline CDR1 and CDR2: MGHDK and SYGVNS. V lost 3 bases and J 6 bases, leaving 12 bases between the germline ends. This CDR3 has 15 amino acids. As DNA, the CDR3 is TGTGCCAGCAGTGATAGATGGGGGAGTAATTCACCCCTCCACTTT. Translating gives CASSDRWGSNSPLHF.

About this clonotype: Relative to the germline gene, one junction end is altered; a read error may explain this. V usage is TRBV7-9 and J usage is TRBJ1-5; 7 bases agree with TRBD1. Germline values: CDR1 SEHNR, CDR2 FQNEAQ (reference sequence). This CDR3 comprises 14 residues. The CDR3 region has the DNA TGTACCAGCAGCTACGGGACAGGCAATCAGCCCCAGCATTTT. It codes for CTSSYGTGNQPQHF. The full variable domain, its missing parts supplied by reference TRBV7-9 and TRBJ1-5, is DTGVSQNPRHKITKRGQNVTFRCDPISEHNRLYWYRQTLGQGPEFLTYFQNEAQLEKSRLLSDRFSAERPKGSFSTLEIQRTEQGDSAMYLCTSSYGTGNQPQHFGDGTRLSIL.

This clonotype was counted a few times. The chain carries TRBV29-1 and TRBJ2-3; 8 nucleotides line up with TRBD2. The CDR3 extends over 16 amino acids. Trimming took 6 bases from V and 1 from J; bases not matched to a gene: 12. CDR1 and CDR2 (germline): SQVTM, ANQGSEA. CDR3 sequence: CSVVLKRRGGTDTQYF. The CDR3 bases are TGCAGCGTCGTTCTGAAGAGGCGGGGGGGCACAGATACGCAGTATTTT.

V gene TRBV6-2 or TRBV6-3 combines with J gene TRBJ1-4; D is undetermined. V was trimmed by 6 bases and J by 6 bases, leaving 14 bases between them. Looked up from germline, CDR1 is MNHEY and CDR2 is SVGEGT. The CDR3 extends over 14 amino acids. CDR3 sequence: CASRMDGYHEKLFF. The CDR3 DNA is TGTGCCAGCAGGATGGACGGGTACCATGAAAAACTGTTTTTT.

The J gene is TRBJ2-1, the V gene TRBV27; no firm D call. The ends were cut back, 10 bases at V and 5 bases at J, with 9 bases in the middle. CDR1 MNHEY and CDR2 SMNVEV come from the germline V gene (reference sequence). There are 11 residues in the CDR3. The CDR3 DNA reads as TGTGCCACCATGATTCACAATGAGCAGTTCTTC. Protein sequence: CATMIHNEQFF.

The V and J genes are TRBV29-1 and TRBJ2-3, with unresolved D. The length of the CDR3 is 13 residues. V shed 4 bases and J shed 4 bases, with 12 bases lying between them. The germline CDR1 and CDR2 sequences are SQVTM and ANQGSEA. The CDR3 reads CSVAKGPADTQYF. DNA of the CDR3: TGCAGCGTTGCAAAAGGGCCAGCAGATACGCAGTATTTT.

The sample holds a few counts of this clonotype. The chain combines TRBV29-1 with TRBJ2-1, with TRBD2 identical over 11 bases. The CDR3 consists of 16 residues. Germline V CDR1 and CDR2: SQVTM, ANQGSEA. With V trimmed by 5 bases and J by 6 bases, 12 bases remained unmatched. The CDR3 reads CSVLQLAGAVTNEQFF. CDR3 DNA: TGCAGCGTTCTCCAACTAGCGGGGGCCGTTACCAATGAGCAGTTCTTC.

This clonotype occurred a few times. The chain uses TRBV14 and TRBJ2-1; D may be TRBD1 (6 bases). Germline lookup yields CDR1 SGHDN and CDR2 FVKESK. This CDR3 is built from 14 residues. Between the trimmed V and J ends, which lost 1 base and 9 bases, there was a span of 13 bases. The CDR3, as DNA: TGTGCCAGCAGCCAAGTTAACAGGGTGGGTGAGCAGTTCTTC. It specifies CASSQVNRVGEQFF.

The rearrangement links TRBV7-8 to TRBJ1-5, with D unresolved. The germline gives CDR1 SGHVS, CDR2 FQNEAQ. The CDR3 sequence is 16 residues long. The V and J ends lost 2 bases and 4 bases respectively, with 15 bases between them. Here the CDR3 reads CASSLKYSLPNQPQHF. The CDR3 region has the DNA TGTGCCAGCAGCTTAAAGTACAGCCTGCCTAATCAGCCCCAGCATTTT.

The V call is TRBV6-2 or TRBV6-3, the J call TRBJ2-7, with 8 bases matching TRBD1. CDR3 length: 16 residues. Trimming removed 0 bases from V and 4 bases from J; junction bases left unmatched: 8. Germline CDR1 reads MNHEY; CDR2 reads SVGEGT. The CDR3 DNA reads TGTGCCAGCAGTTACTCCGCAAGACAGGGGATGTACGAGCAGTACTTC. Its protein product is CASSYSARQGMYEQYF.

This chain uses TRBV5-1 with TRBJ2-5; perhaps TRBD1 as D (6 bases). With 0 bases removed from V and 4 bases from J, the gap between germline ends came to 10 bases. CDR3 length equals 14 residues. The V gene's germline CDR1 is SGHRS and CDR2 YFSETQ. DNA for the CDR3: TGCGCCAGCAGCTTGGCCGGACAGTTAGAGACCCAGTACTTC. This gives the protein CASSLAGQLETQYF. The full variable domain, its missing parts supplied by reference TRBV5-1 and TRBJ2-5, is KAGVTQTPRYLIKTRGQQVTLSCSPISGHRSVSWYQQTPGQGLQFLFEYFSETQRNKGNFPGRFSGRQFSNSRSEMNVSTLELGDSALYLCASSLAGQLETQYFGPGTRLLVL.

A few counts support this clonotype. The chain combines TRBV7-2 with TRBJ2-7; D is unclear. Germline V gene data show CDR1 as SGHTA and CDR2 as FQGNSA. This CDR3 has 16 amino acids. V shed 1 base and J shed 2 bases, with 15 bases lying between them. CDR3 loop: CASSLVTGTLAYEQYF. In DNA form, the CDR3 reads TGTGCCAGCAGCTTAGTTACTGGAACGTTGGCCTACGAGCAGTACTTC.

Only a few counts were recorded for this clonotype. The rearrangement links TRBV12-3 or TRBV12-4 to TRBJ2-3, with TRBD1 identical over 8 bases. V shed 6 bases, J shed 4 bases, and the junction held 9 bases outside the gene matches. CDR3 length: 15 amino acids. This CDR3 reads CASSPSGQGPDTQYF. The CDR3 nucleotides read TGTGCCAGCAGCCCCTCAGGACAGGGCCCAGATACGCAGTATTTT.

This clonotype occurred a few times. The chain uses TRBV24-1 and TRBJ2-3; 13 nucleotides align to TRBD2. The trim removed 7 bases at V and 4 bases at J, leaving 4 bases unmatched. CDR3 length equals 15 residues. Looked up from germline, CDR1 is KGHDR and CDR2 is SFDVKD. CDR3 in amino acids: CATRGTSGDSDTQYF. The CDR3 DNA reads TGTGCCACCAGGGGGACTAGCGGGGATTCAGATACGCAGTATTTT.

This clonotype has ten or more counts. V gene TRBV9 combines with J gene TRBJ2-7; tentatively, D is TRBD2 (5 bases). The CDR3 spans 14 residues. V was cut by 4 bases and J by 0 bases, with 11 bases left in between. In germline, CDR1 is SGDLS, CDR2 YYNGEE. Here the CDR3 reads CASSPTGNSYEQYF. The CDR3 nucleotides read TGTGCCAGCAGCCCCACCGGGAACTCCTACGAGCAGTACTTC.

This clonotype was counted between two and nine times. The rearrangement links TRBV3-1 to TRBJ2-3; 7 positions match TRBD2. CDR1 is LGHDT, CDR2 YNNKEL, per germline (reference sequence). The CDR3 covers 16 residues. V gave up 1 base and J gave up 1 base; unmatched junction bases: 5. DNA of the CDR3: TGTGCCAGCAGCCAAGCAAGCGGGGTGGGCACAGATACGCAGTATTTT. This encodes CASSQASGVGTDTQYF.

The chain is built from TRBV20-1 and TRBJ1-2; TRBD1 matches 7 bases. This CDR3 contains 16 residues. Germline trimming cut 2 bases from V and 0 bases from J; bases unmatched to any gene: 9. In germline, CDR1 is DFQATT, CDR2 SNEGSKA (reference sequence). The CDR3 here is CSARTLGQASNYGYTF. The DNA for the CDR3 is TGCAGTGCTAGAACTCTCGGACAGGCCTCTAACTATGGCTACACCTTC.

This clonotype has a count of ten or more. This chain links TRBV21-1 with TRBJ2-7; TRBD2, as called in the table, went unchecked against the DNA. TRBV21-1 is a listed pseudogene. The length of the CDR3 is 15 residues. The CDR3 reads CASSNGGLALYEQYF. The CDR3 DNA follows: TGTGCCAGCAGTAATGGGGGCCTAGCCCTGTACGAGCAGTACTTC.